This T cell receptor (beta chain) was retrieved from a study of T cell repertoires in cytomegalovirus infection. Turning to the study itself: Evidence of both CMV infection and a matching HLA type came from public TCR beta signatures.

TCRdb reprocessed the reads via MiXCR and lists one record per CDR3 protein. The sample has about 830,000 distinct CDR3 sequences, around a third seen once. CDR1 and CDR2 from the germline V gene are ENHRY and SYGVKD. The CDR3 covers 16 residues. The V segment lost 0 bases and the J segment 5 bases; nucleotides outside the gene matches: 7. This clonotype was recorded at least ten times. No antigen is known for it. V and J are TRBV10-3 and TRBJ2-5; 9 positions match TRBD2. The receptor was derived from a human donor in good health (CMV status not recorded). Some clones in this sample may be carry-over from other donors' samples. Sequences were derived from cultured CD8+ T cells from PBMCs, sampled from culture after CMV antigen stimulation. The CDR3 protein is CAISESSAGGLETQYF. The CDR3 DNA is TGTGCCATCAGTGAGTCGTCGGCGGGGGGGCTGGAGACCCAGTACTTC.